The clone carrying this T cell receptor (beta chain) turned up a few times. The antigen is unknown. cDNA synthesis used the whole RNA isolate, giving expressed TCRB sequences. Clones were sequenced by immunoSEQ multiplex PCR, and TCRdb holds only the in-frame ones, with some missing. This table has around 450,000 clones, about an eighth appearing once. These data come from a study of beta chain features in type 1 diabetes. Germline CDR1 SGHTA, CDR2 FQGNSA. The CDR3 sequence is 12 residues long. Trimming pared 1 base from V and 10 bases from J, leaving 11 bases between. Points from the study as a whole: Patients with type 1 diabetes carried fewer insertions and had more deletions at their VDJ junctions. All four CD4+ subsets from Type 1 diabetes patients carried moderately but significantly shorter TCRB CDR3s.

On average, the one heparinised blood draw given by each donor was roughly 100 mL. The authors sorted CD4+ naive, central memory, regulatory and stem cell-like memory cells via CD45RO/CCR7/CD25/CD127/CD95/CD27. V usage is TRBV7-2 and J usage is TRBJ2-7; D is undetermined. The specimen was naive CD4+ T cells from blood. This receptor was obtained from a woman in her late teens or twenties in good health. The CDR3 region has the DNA TGTGCCAGCAGCTTAGATCTGGCGAACCAGTACTTC. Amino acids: CASSLDLANQYF. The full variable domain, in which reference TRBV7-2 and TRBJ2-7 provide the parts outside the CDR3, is GAGVSQSPSNKVTEKGKDVELRCDPISGHTALYWYRQSLGQGLEFLIYFQGNSAPDKSGLPSDRFSAERTGGSVSTLTIQRTQQEDSAVYLCASSLDLANQYFGPGTRLTVT.